This passage covers 26 T cell receptor beta chains from one sample sequenced in a study of cytomegalovirus exposure and HLA in healthy donors. PCR was performed using 60 Vbeta and 13 Jbeta primers. Sequencing was performed with immunoSEQ multiplex PCR; in TCRdb, only in-frame clones are kept and a portion is missing. The sample holds fewer than 180,000 clones; 70% to 80% are singletons and the top ten take under 4%. The sequenced sample was PBMCs. The receptors were sampled from a human donor in good health.

The CDR3, as DNA: TGCGCCAGCAGGAAGACAGGGGGCCTGGATCAGCCCCAGCATTTT. This codes for CASRKTGGLDQPQHF. This sequence joins TRBV10-1 and TRBJ1-5; 10 bases are shared with TRBD1. CDR1 is WNHNN and CDR2 is SYGVQD in the germline V gene (reference sequence). After removal of 6 bases from V and 5 bases from J, the junction contained 7 bases not matched to a gene. The length of the CDR3 is 15 residues.

In regard to this clone: Germline and junction disagree at one end, which may indicate a read error. V usage is TRBV11-2 and J usage is TRBJ2-1; D may be TRBD2 (6 bases). CDR1 is SGHAT, CDR2 FQNNGV, per germline. CDR3 length: 13 amino acids. The CDR3 spells CASRGFSYNEQFF. The CDR3 nucleotides read TGCGCTAGCCGGGGGTTTTCCTACAATGAGCAGTTCTTC. The full variable domain, its missing parts supplied by reference TRBV11-2 and TRBJ2-1, is EAGVAQSPRYKIIEKRQSVAFWCNPISGHATLYWYQQILGQGPKLLIQFQNNGVVDDSQLPKDRFSAERLKGVDSTLKIQPAKLEDSAVYLCASRGFSYNEQFFGPGTRLTVL.

This sequence joins TRBV19 and TRBJ2-3; 7 bases are a match to TRBD1. CDR3 size: 14 residues. From germline, CDR1 is LNHDA and CDR2 SQIVND (reference sequence). V lost 3 bases, J lost 2 bases, and 2 bases stayed unmatched. The CDR3 coding sequence is TGTGCCAGTAGTATTACAGGGGACACAGATACGCAGTATTTT. Translated, it gives CASSITGDTDTQYF.

The chain combines TRBV27 with TRBJ2-1; D may be TRBD1 (5 bases). CDR3 size: 11 residues. Germline V gene lookup returns CDR1 MNHEY and CDR2 SMNVEV (reference sequence). Trimming shortened V by 8 bases and J by 9 bases, and 11 bases separated the two germline ends. CDR3 sequence reads: CASGLRGEQFF. For the CDR3, the DNA is TGTGCCAGCGGATTAAGGGGTGAGCAGTTCTTC.

This clone was seen only once. V gene TRBV9 combines with J gene TRBJ1-5; D is perhaps TRBD1 (5 bases). The CDR3 totals 14 residues. V lost 0 bases and J 9 bases, leaving 13 bases between the germline ends. Germline CDR1 SGDLS, CDR2 YYNGEE. CDR3 region: CASSVGQPNSPQHF. CDR3 bases: TGTGCCAGCAGCGTAGGACAGCCCAATTCGCCCCAGCATTTT.

This chain connects TRBV15 to TRBJ1-2; no clear D gene. The CDR3 runs to 12 residues. Between the trimmed V and J ends, which lost 1 base and 8 bases, there was a span of 8 bases. CDR1 and CDR2 from the germline V gene are LNHNV and YYDKDF (reference sequence). CDR3 bases: TGTGCCACCAGCAGAGCCCGCGTCGGCTACACCTTC. Translated: CATSRARVGYTF.

The rearrangement uses TRBV6-5 and TRBJ1-6, with 8 bases lining up with TRBD1. This CDR3 has 15 amino acids. Trimming cost V 4 bases and J 9 bases; bases outside gene matches: 8. In germline, CDR1 is MNHEY, CDR2 SVGAGI. In DNA, the CDR3 is TGTGCCAGCAGTTCCGGACAGGGTGCGATTTCACCCCTCCACTTT. Amino acid sequence: CASSSGQGAISPLHF.

This clone was counted once. The chain links TRBV25-1 to TRBJ1-2; a possible D gene is TRBD1 (6 bases). This CDR3 has 15 amino acids. Looked up from germline, CDR1 is MGHDK and CDR2 is SYGVNS. Deletions cut 5 bases from V and 8 bases from J, with 21 bases between. The CDR3: CASSKETGFNLGYTF. The CDR3 DNA reads TGTGCCAGCAGTAAAGAGACAGGTTTTAATTTGGGCTACACCTTC.

The chain combines TRBV19 with TRBJ2-7, with no clear D. Germline values: CDR1 LNHDA, CDR2 SQIVND (reference sequence). V was clipped by 8 bases and J by 2 bases, with 22 bases between them. This CDR3 region has 16 residues. The CDR3 loop reads CASSPSLGLQPYEQYF. In DNA, the CDR3 is TGTGCCAGTTCCCCCTCGTTGGGCCTACAACCCTACGAGCAGTACTTC.

V and J are TRBV6-5 and TRBJ2-2, with D uncertain. CDR1 and CDR2 from the germline V gene are MNHEY and SVGAGI. With 6 bases removed from V and 1 base from J, the gap between germline ends came to 6 bases. The CDR3 consists of 13 residues. CDR3 DNA: TGTGCCAGCAGCCTAGAGAACACCGGGGAGCTGTTTTTT. Translating it yields CASSLENTGELFF.

The V call is TRBV18, the J call TRBJ2-1; D perhaps matches TRBD2 (6 bases). The V end lost 2 bases, the J end lost 9 bases, and 14 bases lay between the germline ends. The germline CDR1 and CDR2 sequences are KGHSH and LQKENI. The CDR3 has 14 residues. As DNA, the CDR3 is TGTGCCAGCTCACCAAATCCCGGGACTCGTGAGCAGTTCTTC. Translated, it gives CASSPNPGTREQFF.

The rearrangement links TRBV7-9 to TRBJ2-7, with TRBD1 identical over 8 bases. V was clipped by 4 bases and J by 6 bases; unmatched bases: 8. CDR1 and CDR2 (germline): SEHNR, FQNEAQ (reference sequence). The CDR3 is 14 amino acids. The CDR3 sequence: CASSYTGTGREQYF. The CDR3 nucleotides are TGTGCCAGCAGCTACACCGGGACAGGCCGCGAGCAGTACTTC.

The rearrangement uses TRBV6-6 and TRBJ2-1; D is ambiguous. V was clipped by 5 bases and J by 10 bases, with 12 bases between them. The V gene's germline CDR1 is MNHNY and CDR2 SVGAGI (reference sequence). This CDR3 region has 12 residues. CDR3 protein: CASSAPLGEQFF. CDR3 nucleotides: TGTGCCAGCAGTGCCCCCCTGGGCGAGCAGTTCTTC.

The chain is built from TRBV5-1 and TRBJ2-5, with D perhaps TRBD2 (6 bases). The closer fit of TRBJ2-7 to the DNA end suggests the J call may be wrong. The CDR3 has 14 amino acids. Per the germline V gene, CDR1 is SGHRS and CDR2 is YFSETQ. In DNA form, the CDR3 reads TGCGCCAGCAGCTTCTGGGGGGTCCCAAACGAGCAGTACTTC. It yields the protein CASSFWGVPNEQYF.

The rearrangement joins TRBV19 to TRBJ1-6; 7 positions agree with TRBD1. Trimming cost V 1 base and J 6 bases; bases outside gene matches: 3. CDR3 length: 15 amino acids. CDR1 is LNHDA and CDR2 is SQIVND in the germline V gene (reference sequence). As DNA, the CDR3 is TGTGCCAGTAGTATAGGGGGACAGAGTAATTCACCCCTCCACTTT. As protein: CASSIGGQSNSPLHF.

The J gene is TRBJ2-3, the V gene TRBV28, with a possible D match to TRBD2 (6 bases). Trimming took 2 bases from V and 2 from J, leaving 14 bases between them. The germline CDR1 and CDR2 sequences are MDHEN and SYDVKM. The CDR3 is 16 amino acids. As DNA, the CDR3 is TGTGCCAGCAGTTTAAGTCCGGGAGAGGACACAGATACGCAGTATTTT. Translated, it gives CASSLSPGEDTDTQYF.

The J gene is TRBJ1-1, the V gene TRBV19; 9 nucleotides agree with TRBD1. This CDR3 spans 15 amino acids. The trim removed 6 bases at V and 4 bases at J, leaving 9 bases unmatched. Germline CDR1 reads LNHDA; CDR2 reads SQIVND (reference sequence). The CDR3 DNA reads as TGTGCCAGTAGAAACCCAAGGGACAGGGCCACTGAAGCTTTCTTT. It encodes CASRNPRDRATEAFF.

The rearrangement uses TRBV21-1 and TRBJ1-1; the D call of TRBD1 is as the table states it, not checked on the DNA. TRBV21-1 counts as a pseudogene. CDR3 size: 19 residues. The CDR3 nucleotides read TGTGCCAGCAACCCGGCGGGACAGGGAACCACACGCCATAACACTGAAGCTTTCTTT. Translation: CASNPAGQGTTRHNTEAFF.

This clone was detected once. The V gene is TRBV14, the J gene TRBJ1-3; D remains ambiguous. Trimming took 0 bases from V and 0 from J, leaving 6 bases between them. Germline V gives CDR1 SGHDN, CDR2 FVKESK. The CDR3 runs 15 residues. The chain's CDR3 is CASSQDRHSGNTIYF. CDR3 coding DNA: TGTGCCAGCAGCCAAGACCGACACTCTGGAAACACCATATATTTT.

The J gene is TRBJ2-1, the V gene TRBV4-3, with no clear D. CDR3 length: 15 amino acids. The V gene lost 4 bases and the J gene lost 8 bases, with 18 bases spanning the gap. Germline V lookup: CDR1 LGHNA, CDR2 YSLEER. The CDR3 protein is CASSRLPLVGYEQFF. The CDR3 DNA reads TGCGCCAGCAGCCGCCTTCCCCTAGTTGGGTATGAGCAGTTCTTC.

V gene TRBV28 combines with J gene TRBJ2-7; 14 bases line up with TRBD2. The length of the CDR3 is 18 residues. The trim removed 5 bases at V and 6 bases at J, leaving 15 bases unmatched. Germline loops: CDR1 MDHEN, CDR2 SYDVKM. The CDR3 region has the DNA TGTGCCAGCAGTCCTCCGGGACTAGCGGGAGCAGATACTTGCGAGCAGTACTTC. As protein: CASSPPGLAGADTCEQYF.

The V and J genes are TRBV10-3 and TRBJ2-7, with a tentative D call TRBD2 (5 bases). Trimming stripped 9 bases from V and 7 bases from J, with 19 bases between. The CDR3 is 13 residues long. Looked up from germline, CDR1 is ENHRY and CDR2 is SYGVKD. Written as DNA, the CDR3 is TGTGCCATAGGAGGTACCGACTTTCAAGAGCAGTACTTC. This encodes CAIGGTDFQEQYF.

The chain recombines TRBV4-2 with TRBJ2-7, with TRBD1 identical over 10 bases. Trimming cost V 0 bases and J 1 base; bases outside gene matches: 6. The CDR3 contains 17 residues. Germline values: CDR1 LGHNA, CDR2 YNFKEQ. This CDR3 is CASSQENRDRGSYEQYF. In DNA, the CDR3 is TGTGCCAGCAGCCAAGAAAACCGGGACAGGGGATCCTACGAGCAGTACTTC.

The chain combines TRBV27 with TRBJ2-1, with D maybe TRBD2 (6 bases). The germline V gene has CDR1 MNHEY and CDR2 SMNVEV (reference sequence). CDR3 length: 15 residues. Trimming pared 5 bases from V and 1 base from J, leaving 12 bases between. The CDR3 sequence: CASSHRLGSYNEQFF. The CDR3 nucleotides read TGTGCCAGCAGTCACCGACTAGGATCCTACAATGAGCAGTTCTTC.

This clone was recorded only once. One end of the junction varies from germline; a read error may be responsible. The chain is built from TRBV5-6 and TRBJ1-2; TRBD1 might be the D (5 bases). From germline, CDR1 is SGHDT and CDR2 YYEEEE. The CDR3 has 15 residues. The CDR3 sequence: CASSFSRSAARGYPF. As DNA, the CDR3 is TGTGCCAGCAGCTTTTCCCGTTCGGCTGCTAGGGGCTACCCCTTC.

The gene calls are TRBV2 and TRBJ1-1; D gene unclear. V shed 4 bases and J shed 0 bases, with 6 bases lying between them. Germline V gene sequence: CDR1 SNHLY, CDR2 FYNNEI. The CDR3 consists of 13 residues. The chain's CDR3 is CASSAELNTEAFF. The CDR3 nucleotides read TGTGCCAGCAGTGCGGAGCTGAACACTGAAGCTTTCTTT. Full variable domain (rest looked up from reference TRBV2 and TRBJ1-1): EPEVTQTPSHQVTQMGQEVILRCVPISNHLYFYWYRQILGQKVEFLVSFYNNEISEKSEIFDDQFSVERPDGSNFTLKIRSTKLEDSAMYFCASSAELNTEAFFGQGTRLTVV.